The 11 T cell receptor beta chains below all came from one sample that was sequenced in a study of blood T cells in healthy people across ages. A second PCR, run for 7 to 11 cycles, used a sample-barcoded 5' primer plus a J-beta primer mix. One entry per CDR3 protein results from TCRdb running MiXCR on the 5' RACE reads. Counted here are under 2 million distinct CDR3 sequences, about 35% occurring once; the ten biggest clones make up approximately 10%. The sequenced sample was blood. The receptors derive from a woman between 25 and 40 years old in good health.

The gene calls are TRBV20-1 and TRBJ2-1, with a possible D match to TRBD2 (6 bases). Germline V gene lookup returns CDR1 DFQATT and CDR2 SNEGSKA (reference sequence). Trimming left V 2 bases short and J 0 bases short, with 17 bases between. The CDR3 extends over 17 amino acids. The CDR3 DNA reads TGCAGTGCTAGATCAGCTAGCGCGAAACCCTCCTACAATGAGCAGTTCTTC. Its protein is CSARSASAKPSYNEQFF.

The table lists this clonotype with a few counts. V is TRBV6-5 and J is TRBJ2-7; D is unclear. The ends were cut back, 4 bases at V and 3 bases at J, with 16 bases in the middle. The germline gives CDR1 MNHEY, CDR2 SVGAGI. The CDR3 is 15 amino acids. CDR3 DNA: TGTGCCAGCAGTTCCCCCACTTCGGCATTCTACGAGCAGTACTTC. Translated, it gives CASSSPTSAFYEQYF.

Concerning this clonotype: Because it lacks the conserved phenylalanine or tryptophan at the end, this CDR3 is likely a read error. This chain connects TRBV28 to TRBJ2-7; 11 bases map to TRBD1. After removal of 6 bases from V and 7 bases from J, the junction contained 5 bases not matched to a gene. Germline V lookup: CDR1 MDHEN, CDR2 SYDVKM. CDR3 length: 13 residues. The CDR3 reads CASRPGTGGEQYC. CDR3 sequence (DNA): TGTGCCAGCAGGCCCGGGACAGGGGGTGAGCAGTACTGC.

This clonotype turned up a few times. The gene calls are TRBV4-1 and TRBJ2-1, with 7 nucleotides matching TRBD2. The CDR3 loop spans 16 amino acids. With V trimmed by 1 base and J by 6 bases, 9 bases remained unmatched. CDR1 and CDR2 (germline): MGHRA, YSYEKL. The CDR3 DNA is TGCGCCAGCAGCCAAGTAGCGGGCCCTATGCTCAATGAGCAGTTCTTC. Protein product: CASSQVAGPMLNEQFF.

This clonotype appeared many times. The chain links TRBV10-3 to TRBJ2-7; D not certain. The CDR3 contains 12 residues. Germline V gene data show CDR1 as ENHRY and CDR2 as SYGVKD. Trimming left V 3 bases short and J 5 bases short, with 8 bases between. The CDR3 bases are TGTGCCATCAGTGATCTTAGGGACGAGCAGTACTTC. This codes for CAISDLRDEQYF.

CDR3 residues: CASSPMTGTKTYGYTF. Written as DNA, the CDR3 is TGTGCCAGCAGCCCAATGACAGGGACCAAAACCTATGGCTACACCTTC. V and J are TRBV7-9 and TRBJ1-2, with 7 bases lining up with TRBD1. Germline V gives CDR1 SEHNR, CDR2 FQNEAQ (reference sequence). The CDR3 has 16 residues. J was trimmed by 4 bases and V by 5 bases; bases with no gene match: 13.

This clonotype came up many times. This rearrangement joins TRBV20-1 to TRBJ2-5; D is ambiguous. Germline V gene data show CDR1 as DFQATT and CDR2 as SNEGSKA (reference sequence). There are 14 residues in the CDR3. The V end was cut by 3 bases, the J end by 2 bases, with 13 bases between. CDR3 loop: CSASSPYSQETQYF. DNA of the CDR3: TGCAGTGCTAGCTCGCCCTACTCACAAGAGACCCAGTACTTC.

Worth noting for this clonotype: This may be a read error, as it is one base from a much larger clone. The V call is TRBV5-1, the J call TRBJ2-7; 8 positions match TRBD2. The CDR3 has 17 amino acids. V shed 4 bases, J shed 4 bases, and the junction held 16 bases outside the gene matches. Germline assignment: CDR1 SGHRS and CDR2 YFSETQ. The CDR3 DNA reads as TGCGCCAGCAGCAGTCCGGGACTAGTGGGAGGGAGATACGAGCAGTACTTC. Translated, it gives CASSSPGLVGGRYEQYF.

The chain uses TRBV25-1 and TRBJ2-5; 8 positions agree with TRBD1. This CDR3 has 14 amino acids. The V segment lost 6 bases and the J segment 7 bases; nucleotides outside the gene matches: 10. Germline CDR1 MGHDK, CDR2 SYGVNS. The CDR3 protein is CASRETGGGGTQYF. As DNA, the CDR3 is TGTGCCAGCAGGGAAACAGGGGGAGGTGGGACCCAGTACTTC. The full variable domain, with the rest looked up from reference TRBV25-1 and TRBJ2-5, is EADIYQTPRYLVIGTGKKITLECSQTMGHDKMYWYQQDPGMELHLIHYSYGVNSTEKGDLSSESTVSRIRTEHFPLTLESARPSHTSQYLCASRETGGGGTQYFGPGTRLLVL.

This clonotype was counted only a few times. The rearrangement uses TRBV20-1 and TRBJ2-5; D may be TRBD2 (6 bases). The CDR3 is made up of 15 amino acids. Germline V CDR1 and CDR2: DFQATT, SNEGSKA (reference sequence). V lost 0 bases, J lost 1 base, and 12 bases lay in between. The CDR3 loop is CSAREGGGLQETQYF. For the CDR3, the DNA is TGCAGTGCTAGAGAGGGAGGAGGACTCCAAGAGACCCAGTACTTC.

This chain links TRBV2 with TRBJ2-3; 7 nucleotides agree with TRBD2. Unmatched junction bases numbered 12, after V lost 9 bases and J lost 0 bases. This CDR3 spans 16 amino acids. Germline-derived CDR1 and CDR2 are SNHLY and FYNNEI. The CDR3 sequence is CASTTGTIHSTDTQYF. The CDR3 DNA is TGTGCCAGTACTACCGGGACTATCCATAGCACAGATACGCAGTATTTT.